One sample yielded the 3 T cell receptor beta chains listed below, sequenced in a study of cytomegalovirus exposure and HLA in healthy donors. The PCR contained 60 Vbeta and 13 Jbeta primers. Assay: immunoSEQ multiplex PCR; the TCRdb copy retains only in-frame clones and omits some. The table shows over 150,000 clones, with approximately 81% occurring only once. The sequenced sample consisted of PBMCs. Every receptor here comes from a man between 18 and 29 years old in good health and CMV-seronegative.

In nucleotides, the CDR3 is TGTGCCAGCAGCCTCGGACAGGGGATGGAGGGTGAAAAACTGTTTTTT. Amino acids: CASSLGQGMEGEKLFF. The chain has TRBV13 and TRBJ1-4; the match to TRBD1 covers 9 bases. This CDR3 has 16 residues. J gave up 7 bases and V 5 bases, and 11 bases lay outside the gene matches. Germline lookup yields CDR1 PRHDT and CDR2 FYEKMQ (reference sequence).

The DNA for the CDR3 is TGCGCCAGCAGCCAAGACAGGCAGTTGAATCAGCCCCAGCATTTT. This encodes CASSQDRQLNQPQHF. V and J are TRBV4-3 and TRBJ1-5; D is undetermined. Trimming stripped 0 bases from V and 4 bases from J, with 10 bases between. The CDR3 totals 15 residues. Germline CDR1 is LGHNA and CDR2 is YSLEER.

The chain is built from TRBV18 and TRBJ1-5; D uncertain. V was cut by 3 bases and J by 1 base, with 10 bases left in between. Germline V lookup: CDR1 KGHSH, CDR2 LQKENI. This CDR3 contains 15 residues. The CDR3 DNA follows: TGTGCCAGCTCACCGGGCGCAGGAAGCAATCAGCCCCAGCATTTT. This codes for CASSPGAGSNQPQHF.